The 28 T cell receptor beta chains below all came from one sample that was sequenced in a study of blood T cell repertoires in COVID-19. Here immunoSEQ multiplex PCR was the method, and the copy in TCRdb shows in-frame clones only, minus some. This sample has about 150,000 clones, with about 81% found just once. Sequenced material: PBMCs or T cells enriched from blood (not recorded which). The receptors stem from a man in his forties or fifties who had recovered from COVID-19.

Worth noting for this clone: Additional DNA sequences in this sample encode the identical CDR3. V usage is TRBV5-1 and J usage is TRBJ1-2; 7 bases align to TRBD1. Losses at the gene ends were 4 bases for V and 2 bases for J; bases not matched to a gene: 2. The CDR3 is made up of 13 amino acids. Germline CDR1 reads SGHRS; CDR2 reads YFSETQ. This chain's CDR3 is CASSPGQNYGYTF. Written as DNA, the CDR3 is TGCGCCAGCAGCCCGGGACAGAACTATGGCTACACCTTC. Filled out from reference TRBV5-1 and TRBJ1-2, the complete variable domain reads KAGVTQTPRYLIKTRGQQVTLSCSPISGHRSVSWYQQTPGQGLQFLFEYFSETQRNKGNFPGRFSGRQFSNSRSEMNVSTLELGDSALYLCASSPGQNYGYTFGSGTRLTVV.

This chain joins TRBV9 and TRBJ2-2; 8 nucleotides match TRBD2. The trim removed 0 bases at V and 8 bases at J, leaving 6 bases unmatched. Germline V gene data show CDR1 as SGDLS and CDR2 as YYNGEE. CDR3 length: 15 amino acids. The CDR3 DNA follows: TGTGCCAGCAGCGTAGACCCAGCGGGGGAGGGGGAGCTGTTTTTT. Residues: CASSVDPAGEGELFF.

Worth noting for this clone: This specimen includes other DNA sequences encoding the same CDR3. V and J are TRBV6-5 and TRBJ1-2; TRBD1 aligns across 9 bases. V trimming: 2 bases; J trimming: 7 bases; junction bases outside the gene matches: 5. The CDR3 sequence is 14 residues long. Germline lookup yields CDR1 MNHEY and CDR2 SVGAGI. CDR3 in amino acids: CASSYTGQGSGYTF. The CDR3 bases are TGTGCCAGCAGTTACACGGGACAGGGAAGTGGCTACACCTTC.

The rearrangement links TRBV5-5 to TRBJ2-7, with 8 bases matching TRBD1. CDR3 size: 13 residues. V lost 4 bases to trimming and J lost 5 bases; unmatched junction nucleotides: 5. Per germline, CDR1 SGHKS and CDR2 YYEKEE (reference sequence). The CDR3 DNA reads as TGTGCCAGCAGCCCTGGGACAGGCAACGAGCAGTACTTC. Translating it yields CASSPGTGNEQYF.

The chain combines TRBV7-2 with TRBJ2-2; TRBD1 might be the D (6 bases). In germline, CDR1 is SGHTA, CDR2 FQGNSA. Trimming cost V 5 bases and J 1 base, with 14 bases left between them. The CDR3 runs 16 residues. CDR3 loop: CASSKQGHMNTGELFF. CDR3 bases: TGTGCCAGCAGCAAACAGGGACATATGAACACCGGGGAGCTGTTTTTT.

The chain recombines TRBV2 with TRBJ2-3; 9 bases match TRBD1. The CDR3 has 14 amino acids. CDR1 is SNHLY and CDR2 is FYNNEI in the germline V gene. V was clipped by 6 bases and J by 4 bases; unmatched bases: 5. The CDR3 nucleotides are TGTGCCAGCAGAGCCCGGGACAGGGCAGATACGCAGTATTTT. Translation: CASRARDRADTQYF.

The J gene is TRBJ2-3, the V gene TRBV7-2; D remains unclear. The ends were cut back, 5 bases at V and 0 bases at J, with 9 bases in the middle. The CDR3 has 14 amino acids. Per germline, CDR1 SGHTA and CDR2 FQGNSA. The CDR3 region has the DNA TGTGCCAGCAGCCCCCTCGGGAGCACAGATACGCAGTATTTT. This codes for CASSPLGSTDTQYF.

The V call is TRBV5-8, the J call TRBJ2-7, with 8 bases identical to TRBD1. CDR3 length: 14 amino acids. Germline CDR1 and CDR2: SGHTS and YDEGEE. Trimming cost V 2 bases and J 1 base; bases outside gene matches: 2. The CDR3 here is CASSFRQGSYEQYF. CDR3 bases: TGTGCCAGCAGCTTCAGACAGGGGTCCTACGAGCAGTACTTC.

The gene calls are TRBV7-8 and TRBJ2-1; possibly TRBD2 for D (6 bases). V shed 5 bases and J shed 5 bases, with 19 bases lying between them. The length of the CDR3 is 16 residues. Germline assignment: CDR1 SGHVS and CDR2 FQNEAQ. CDR3 DNA sequence: TGTGCCAGCAGCCAATCCGGGACTGCATACCACAATGAGCAGTTCTTC. The encoded protein is CASSQSGTAYHNEQFF.

The chain recombines TRBV11-3 with TRBJ1-1, with 7 bases aligning to TRBD1. CDR3 length: 15 amino acids. Per the germline V gene, CDR1 is SGHNT and CDR2 is YENEEA. V lost 3 bases to trimming and J lost 3 bases; unmatched junction nucleotides: 7. The CDR3, as DNA: TGTGCCAGCAGCTTCGTGAGGGGGCTCGACACTGAAGCTTTCTTT. This sequence encodes CASSFVRGLDTEAFF.

The V and J genes are TRBV2 and TRBJ1-2; D is perhaps TRBD1 (5 bases). The CDR3 length is 16 residues. V lost 2 bases and J lost 6, with 19 bases in between. Germline assignment: CDR1 SNHLY and CDR2 FYNNEI. CDR3 amino acids: CASSELQGSGWDGYTF. The CDR3 nucleotides read TGTGCCAGCAGTGAACTTCAGGGCAGCGGGTGGGATGGCTACACCTTC.

V usage is TRBV4-3 and J usage is TRBJ1-6, with 8 bases aligning to TRBD1. Germline CDR1 reads LGHNA; CDR2 reads YSLEER. V trimming: 4 bases; J trimming: 7 bases; junction bases outside the gene matches: 6. The CDR3 contains 15 residues. CDR3 nucleotide sequence: TGCGCCAGCAGCCGAAAGGGACAGGAGAATTCACCCCTCCACTTT. Amino acid sequence: CASSRKGQENSPLHF.

This clone was counted a few times. V is TRBV5-4 and J is TRBJ1-1; maybe TRBD1 (5 bases). V lost 0 bases, J lost 1 base, and 13 bases lay in between. Germline-derived CDR1 and CDR2 are SGHNT and YYREEE (reference sequence). The CDR3 loop spans 16 amino acids. This CDR3 is CASSLVSGRKNTEAFF. In DNA, the CDR3 is TGTGCCAGCAGCTTGGTGTCAGGGCGGAAGAACACTGAAGCTTTCTTT.

This rearrangement joins TRBV10-2 to TRBJ2-1, with 7 positions matching TRBD2. The germline CDR1 and CDR2 sequences are WSHSY and SAAADI. The CDR3 runs 14 residues. V shed 0 bases and J 10 bases; nucleotides not matched to a gene: 6. CDR3 protein: CASSESSGVFEQFF. DNA of the CDR3: TGCGCCAGCAGTGAGTCCAGCGGGGTCTTCGAGCAGTTCTTC.

The chain carries TRBV27 and TRBJ2-3, with a tentative D call TRBD2 (5 bases). The germline gives CDR1 MNHEY, CDR2 SMNVEV (reference sequence). V was clipped by 6 bases and J by 3 bases, with 13 bases between them. The CDR3 sequence is 14 residues long. CDR3 loop: CASRNSGKTDTQYF. CDR3 nucleotide sequence: TGTGCCAGCAGAAATTCGGGAAAGACAGATACGCAGTATTTT.

V gene TRBV5-1 combines with J gene TRBJ2-7, with 10 bases aligning to TRBD1. The CDR3 is 15 amino acids. In germline, CDR1 is SGHRS, CDR2 YFSETQ. The V segment lost 4 bases and the J segment 4 bases; nucleotides outside the gene matches: 8. The CDR3 reads CASSQGTGERYEQYF. CDR3 DNA sequence: TGCGCCAGCAGCCAGGGGACAGGGGAAAGGTACGAGCAGTACTTC.

The chain recombines TRBV3-1 (or the pseudogene TRBV3-2) with TRBJ1-4, with D possibly TRBD1 on 6 matching bases. Per germline, CDR1 LGHDT and CDR2 YNNKEL (reference sequence). The CDR3 covers 15 residues. Trimming cost V 1 base and J 5 bases, with 11 bases left between them. The CDR3 nucleotides are TGTGCCAGCAGCCAAGCGACAGGATCCAATGAAAAACTGTTTTTT. Encoded protein: CASSQATGSNEKLFF.

This chain connects TRBV10-3 to TRBJ1-2, with 11 bases that match TRBD1. CDR1 is ENHRY and CDR2 is SYGVKD in the germline V gene. The trim removed 1 base at V and 4 bases at J, leaving 5 bases unmatched. The CDR3 extends over 16 amino acids. The CDR3 reads CAISEFRDRGSYGYTF. CDR3 sequence (DNA): TGTGCCATCAGTGAGTTCCGGGACAGGGGGAGCTATGGCTACACCTTC.

Only one count was recorded for this clone. The rearrangement links TRBV30 to TRBJ2-7; 9 bases are a match to TRBD1. V lost 4 bases, J lost 12 bases, and 10 bases stayed unmatched. This CDR3 is built from 12 residues. Germline CDR1 and CDR2: GTSNPN and SVGIG (reference sequence). The DNA for the CDR3 is TGTGCCTGGATCAAGCAGGGGACAGGGTGGTACTTC. Translated: CAWIKQGTGWYF.

This clone appeared many times. The V and J genes are TRBV2 and TRBJ1-4, with 7 bases aligning to TRBD1. The CDR3 has 13 residues. After removal of 8 bases from V and 3 bases from J, the junction contained 3 bases not matched to a gene. Germline CDR1 reads SNHLY; CDR2 reads FYNNEI. The CDR3 reads CASGDSSNEKLFF. CDR3 nucleotide sequence: TGTGCCAGCGGGGACAGTTCTAATGAAAAACTGTTTTTT.

Only one count was recorded for this clone. CDR3 sequence reads: CASSPLQVDTGELFF. In DNA form, the CDR3 reads TGTGCCAGCAGCCCCCTTCAGGTGGATACCGGGGAGCTGTTTTTT. V is TRBV9 and J is TRBJ2-2; no clear D. CDR1 is SGDLS, CDR2 YYNGEE, per germline. Trimming took 4 bases from V and 5 from J, leaving 15 bases between them. CDR3 length: 15 residues.

The chain joins TRBV18 to TRBJ1-2, with 8 bases aligning to TRBD1. Per the germline V gene, CDR1 is KGHSH and CDR2 is LQKENI. The CDR3 is made up of 13 amino acids. With 2 bases clipped from V and 10 bases from J, the junction kept 6 bases outside the gene matches. CDR3 amino acids: CASSPNRGIAYTF. In nucleotides, the CDR3 is TGTGCCAGCTCACCAAACAGGGGGATCGCCTACACCTTC.

The count of this clone is one. The rearrangement links TRBV7-2 to TRBJ1-5, with D maybe TRBD1 (5 bases). Germline V CDR1 and CDR2: SGHTA, FQGNSA. This CDR3 is 15 amino acids long. V lost 0 bases to trimming and J lost 9 bases, with 15 bases between them. This CDR3 is CASSLAGQGGWPQHF. In nucleotides, the CDR3 is TGTGCCAGCAGCTTAGCGGGGCAGGGAGGATGGCCCCAGCATTTT.

V and J are TRBV3-1 (or the pseudogene TRBV3-2) and TRBJ1-2; tentative D call: TRBD1 (6 bases). Germline V gives CDR1 LGHDT, CDR2 YNNKEL (reference sequence). The CDR3 is 13 residues long. V gave up 4 bases and J gave up 2 bases, with 8 bases separating them. The CDR3 sequence: CASSPDRNYGYTF. The DNA for the CDR3 is TGTGCCAGCAGCCCTGACAGGAACTATGGCTACACCTTC.

The chain employs TRBV19 and TRBJ2-2; 8 bases match TRBD2. The germline CDR1 and CDR2 sequences are LNHDA and SQIVND (reference sequence). CDR3 length: 15 residues. V was pared by 5 bases and J by 6 bases, with 8 bases of the junction left unmatched. The CDR3: CASSLRDGRAGELFF. CDR3 in DNA: TGTGCCAGTAGTCTCCGGGACGGGAGGGCCGGGGAGCTGTTTTTT.

The V call is TRBV11-3, the J call TRBJ2-2; no firm D call. Germline CDR1 SGHNT, CDR2 YENEEA. The V end lost 3 bases, the J end lost 7 bases, and 9 bases lay between the germline ends. The length of the CDR3 is 13 residues. CDR3 residues: CASSFSTLGELFF. The DNA of the CDR3 is TGTGCCAGCAGCTTTAGCACACTCGGGGAGCTGTTTTTT.

The chain combines TRBV6-5 with TRBJ2-3, with TRBD1 matching over 7 bases. V lost 4 bases, J lost 4 bases, and 8 bases stayed unmatched. Germline values: CDR1 MNHEY, CDR2 SVGAGI. There are 15 residues in the CDR3. CDR3 nucleotides: TGTGCCAGCAGTTCAAGGGGGCTCGTGGCAGATACGCAGTATTTT. Translated, it gives CASSSRGLVADTQYF.

Remarks on this clone: Other DNA sequences in the same sample also yield this CDR3. V usage is TRBV5-1 and J usage is TRBJ2-7; D not resolved. The CDR3 spans 14 residues. The V and J ends lost 0 bases and 2 bases respectively, with 9 bases between them. Germline loops: CDR1 SGHRS, CDR2 YFSETQ. The CDR3 DNA reads as TGCGCCAGCAGCTTGGTCGTACAGCCCTACGAGCAGTACTTC. Translated: CASSLVVQPYEQYF.